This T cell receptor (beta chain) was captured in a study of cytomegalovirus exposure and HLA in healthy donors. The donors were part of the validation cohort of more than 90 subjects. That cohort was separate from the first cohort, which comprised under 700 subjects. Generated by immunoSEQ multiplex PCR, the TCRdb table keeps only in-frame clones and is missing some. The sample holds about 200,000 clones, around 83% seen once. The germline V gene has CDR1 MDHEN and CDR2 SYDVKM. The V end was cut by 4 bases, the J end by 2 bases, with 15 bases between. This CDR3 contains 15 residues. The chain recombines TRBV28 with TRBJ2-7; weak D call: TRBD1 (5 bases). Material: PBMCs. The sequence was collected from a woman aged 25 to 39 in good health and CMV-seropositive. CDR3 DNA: TGTGCCAGCAGTTCTACAGGAGAGGCAACCTACGAGCAGTACTTC. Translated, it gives CASSSTGEATYEQYF.